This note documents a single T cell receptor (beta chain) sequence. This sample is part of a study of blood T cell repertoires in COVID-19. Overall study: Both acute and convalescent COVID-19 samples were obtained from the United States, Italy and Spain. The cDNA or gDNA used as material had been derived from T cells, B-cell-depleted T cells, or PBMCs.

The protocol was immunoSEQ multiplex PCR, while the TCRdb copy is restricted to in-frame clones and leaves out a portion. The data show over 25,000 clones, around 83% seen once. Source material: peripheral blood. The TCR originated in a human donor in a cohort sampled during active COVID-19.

CDR3 bases: TGTGCCAGCAGCTTAAAGGGGCGGGACAGGGGTTCGGCCACCTTC. This gives the protein CASSLKGRDRGSATF. The gene calls are TRBV7-3 and TRBJ1-2; 10 positions match TRBD1. The CDR3 runs 15 residues. CDR1 is SGHTA and CDR2 is FQGTGA in the germline V gene. The junction had 12 bases not matched to a gene; V was cut back by 1 base and J by 13 bases.